This TCR beta chain is from a study of tumor-infiltrating lymphocytes in primary liver carcinoma. Notes on the study in general: Tumors reached a significantly greater top-250-clone fraction than blood did (p = 0.039).

This CDR3 spans 12 amino acids. Germline CDR1 is SGHNT and CDR2 is YENEEA. With a constant-region primer, TCR beta cDNA was made from approximately 510 ng of total RNA. Slightly modified ARM-PCR, run as three nested multiplex PCR rounds, produced the TCR beta libraries. With TRBV1-TRBV30 forward primers and a C-beta reverse primer, the first two PCR rounds were run for approximately 10 cycles each. A single record per CDR3 protein comes from TCRdb applying MiXCR to the multiplex PCR reads. This table has 95,000 to 150,000 distinct CDR3 sequences, around 70% appearing once. Co-extracting RNA and DNA was done with about 20-34 mg of unsorted bulk tissue as input. Donors underwent surgery for histopathologically diagnosed primary liver carcinoma. Concerning this clonotype: Its specificity is not known. Mismatch with germline at one junction end may stem from a read error.

The sequence was collected from a woman aged 60-75 years with primary liver carcinoma and hepatitis B virus infection. The material sequenced was tumor-adjacent normal liver tissue. The chain is built from TRBV11-3 and TRBJ2-2, with D possibly matching TRBD2 (6 bases). CDR3 bases: TGTGCCAGGAGCCCTTCTATGAGGGAGGTGTTTTTT. As protein: CARSPSMREVFF.